This is a list of T cell receptor beta chains from one sample in a study of blood T cell repertoires in COVID-19. Repertoires were generated with immunoSEQ multiplex PCR, while TCRdb's copy carries only in-frame clones and drops some. In the table there are roughly 78,000 clones, 88% of which are singletons. Sequences were obtained from peripheral blood. The receptors were sampled from a man aged 50-60 years with acute or convalescent COVID-19. Each CDR3 is given with its conserved first and last residue. A D gene is named only where the DNA matches it firmly. Part of the rows lack a size; the others show once, few, many or a class for expanded clones.

d_call: TRBD2; cdr3_length: 14; clone_size: NA; v_call: TRBV15; j_call: TRBJ2-5; cdr3_aa: CATSKGTTEETQYF; cdr3_nt: TGTGCCACCAGCAAGGGGACTACCGAAGAGACCCAGTACTTC
d_call: NA; cdr3_length: 16; clone_size: NA; v_call: TRBV19; j_call: TRBJ2-6; cdr3_aa: CASSGNRLSGANVLTF; cdr3_nt: TGTGCCAGTAGTGGAAACAGGTTATCTGGGGCCAACGTCCTGACTTTC
d_call: NA; cdr3_length: 18; clone_size: NA; v_call: TRBV3-1/TRBV3-2; j_call: TRBJ2-2; cdr3_aa: CASSQLAGGTSNTGELFF; cdr3_nt: TGTGCCAGCAGCCAGTTGGCAGGCGGGACCTCAAACACCGGGGAGCTGTTTTTT
d_call: NA; cdr3_length: 15; clone_size: NA; v_call: TRBV6-6; j_call: TRBJ2-6; cdr3_aa: CASRTVGFGANVLTF; cdr3_nt: TGTGCCAGCAGAACAGTCGGTTTTGGGGCCAACGTCCTGACTTTC
d_call: TRBD2; cdr3_length: 16; clone_size: NA; v_call: TRBV7-8; j_call: TRBJ2-5; cdr3_aa: CASSYPAGPIQETQYF; cdr3_nt: TGTGCCAGCAGCTACCCAGCGGGGCCCATACAAGAGACCCAGTACTTC
d_call: TRBD1; cdr3_length: 13; clone_size: NA; v_call: TRBV27; j_call: TRBJ1-2; cdr3_aa: CASSLRTGNGYTF; cdr3_nt: TGTGCCAGCAGTCTTCGGACAGGGAACGGCTACACCTTC
d_call: NA; cdr3_length: 20; clone_size: NA; v_call: TRBV5-1; j_call: TRBJ1-1; cdr3_aa: CASSLVGREGSAYMNTEAFF; cdr3_nt: TGCGCCAGCAGCTTGGTGGGCAGGGAGGGATCTGCTTACATGAACACTGAAGCTTTCTTT
d_call: NA; cdr3_length: 15; clone_size: NA; v_call: TRBV7-9; j_call: TRBJ1-4; cdr3_aa: CASSLAGQPDEKLFF; cdr3_nt: TGTGCCAGCAGCTTAGCGGGACAACCCGATGAAAAACTGTTTTTT
d_call: TRBD1; cdr3_length: 14; clone_size: NA; v_call: TRBV6-1; j_call: TRBJ2-7; cdr3_aa: CASSERGQSYEQYF; cdr3_nt: TGTGCCAGCAGTGAAAGGGGACAGTCCTACGAGCAGTACTTC
d_call: TRBD2; cdr3_length: 15; clone_size: NA; v_call: TRBV12-5; j_call: TRBJ2-1; cdr3_aa: CASGGLAGGRAEQFF; cdr3_nt: TGTGCTAGTGGTGGGCTAGCGGGGGGGCGGGCTGAGCAGTTCTTC
d_call: TRBD2; cdr3_length: 16; clone_size: NA; v_call: TRBV7-2; j_call: TRBJ2-1; cdr3_aa: CASSLAGGFSYNEQFF; cdr3_nt: TGTGCCAGCAGCTTGGCGGGGGGGTTCTCCTACAATGAGCAGTTCTTC
d_call: TRBD2; cdr3_length: 18; clone_size: few; v_call: TRBV24-1; j_call: TRBJ2-6; cdr3_aa: CATSGGGSHYSGANVLTF; cdr3_nt: TGTGCCACCAGTGGCGGGGGGTCCCATTACTCTGGGGCCAACGTCCTGACTTTC
d_call: TRBD1; cdr3_length: 17; clone_size: medium-sized; v_call: TRBV7-3; j_call: TRBJ2-5; cdr3_aa: CASSRSGGQGGLGTQYF; cdr3_nt: TGTGCCAGCAGTAGAAGTGGCGGACAGGGGGGATTAGGGACCCAGTACTTC
d_call: TRBD1; cdr3_length: 14; clone_size: NA; v_call: TRBV25-1; j_call: TRBJ1-1; cdr3_aa: CASSDQGVYTEAFF; cdr3_nt: TGTGCCAGCAGTGATCAGGGGGTGTACACTGAAGCTTTCTTT
d_call: NA; cdr3_length: 15; clone_size: NA; v_call: TRBV5-1; j_call: TRBJ1-5; cdr3_aa: CASSLGALGTQPQHF; cdr3_nt: TGCGCCAGCAGCTTGGGCGCCTTGGGCACTCAGCCCCAGCATTTT
d_call: TRBD1; cdr3_length: 14; clone_size: NA; v_call: TRBV7-6; j_call: TRBJ2-7; cdr3_aa: CASSQTGASYEQYF; cdr3_nt: TGTGCCAGCAGCCAGACAGGGGCCTCCTACGAGCAGTACTTC
d_call: NA; cdr3_length: 16; clone_size: NA; v_call: TRBV18; j_call: TRBJ2-3; cdr3_aa: CASSPGLRERTDTQYF; cdr3_nt: TGTGCCAGCTCACCAGGGTTGCGGGAACGGACAGATACGCAGTATTTT
d_call: NA; cdr3_length: 11; clone_size: NA; v_call: TRBV29-1; j_call: TRBJ1-1; cdr3_aa: CSHRGAGRAFF; cdr3_nt: TGCAGCCACCGGGGGGCAGGGCGAGCTTTCTTT
d_call: NA; cdr3_length: 14; clone_size: NA; v_call: TRBV6-4; j_call: TRBJ2-1; cdr3_aa: CASSLTSTAGEQFF; cdr3_nt: TGTGCCAGCAGCCTAACTAGCACCGCCGGTGAGCAGTTCTTC
d_call: NA; cdr3_length: 12; clone_size: once; v_call: TRBV12-3/TRBV12-4; j_call: TRBJ2-3; cdr3_aa: CASSSSTDTQYF; cdr3_nt: TGTGCCAGCAGTTCAAGCACAGATACGCAGTATTTT
d_call: TRBD1; cdr3_length: 16; clone_size: NA; v_call: TRBV9; j_call: TRBJ2-1; cdr3_aa: CASSAPGQGSYNEQFF; cdr3_nt: TGTGCCAGCAGCGCACCGGGACAGGGATCCTACAATGAGCAGTTCTTC
d_call: TRBD1; cdr3_length: 14; clone_size: NA; v_call: TRBV18; j_call: TRBJ1-5; cdr3_aa: CASSPGTAGGPQHF; cdr3_nt: TGTGCCAGCTCACCAGGGACAGCCGGGGGGCCCCAGCATTTT